This is a list of T cell receptor beta chains from one sample in a study of blood T cell repertoires in COVID-19. TCRdb's table, derived via immunoSEQ multiplex PCR, lists solely in-frame clones and lacks some. Among 140,000 or so clones, 79% were seen once, and the ten largest hold roughly 8.7%. Sample: peripheral blood. Source of these receptors: a man aged 50-60 years with active or convalescent COVID-19. Each CDR3 is given with its conserved first and last residue. D genes are given only for firm matches. Size is omitted from some rows. Given values are once, few, many or a class for expanded clones.

>TRBV28|15|few|TRBD1|TRBJ1-2
TGTGCCAGCAGTTTAAGCCCTTACAGGGGGTCGGGCTACACCTTC
CASSLSPYRGSGYTF
>TRBV5-4|15|.|.|TRBJ2-7
TGTGCCAGCAGCCCAGACTACTCTAGCTCCTACGAGCAGTACTTC
CASSPDYSSSYEQYF
>TRBV7-9|16|.|TRBD1|TRBJ1-3
TGTGCCAGCAGCGAATACGACAGGGGATACGGAAACACCATATATTTT
CASSEYDRGYGNTIYF
>TRBV5-1|16|.|TRBD1|TRBJ2-3
TGCGCCAGCAGCTTGGAAGGGGACAGGAGCACAGATACGCAGTATTTT
CASSLEGDRSTDTQYF
>TRBV30|13|once|TRBD1|TRBJ1-2
TGTGCCTGGACAGGGGGCGTGTACTATGGCTACACCTTC
CAWTGGVYYGYTF
>TRBV7-8|17|.|TRBD2|TRBJ2-7
TGTGCCAGCAGCTTAGAGGCCCCTAGCGGATTTACCTACGAGCAGTACTTC
CASSLEAPSGFTYEQYF
>TRBV10-3|11|.|.|TRBJ1-1
TGTGCCAGCGGGGCCCACACTGAAGCTTTCTTT
CASGAHTEAFF
>TRBV28|11|.|.|TRBJ2-1
TGTGCCAGCATGACGGGTGTCCGGTCGTTCTTC
CASMTGVRSFF
>TRBV5-4|19|.|.|TRBJ2-4
TGTGCCAGCAGCCAAGTGGGCAGGGATAATATAGGGGCCAAAAACATTCAGTACTTC
CASSQVGRDNIGAKNIQYF
>TRBV19|13|.|TRBD1|TRBJ1-1
TGTGCCAGTAGTGTACAGGGGTACACTGAAGCTTTCTTT
CASSVQGYTEAFF
>TRBV19|14|.|.|TRBJ2-7
TGTGCCAGTAGCCGAGACAGGCCTTCCTACGAGCAGTACTTC
CASSRDRPSYEQYF
>TRBV30|15|.|.|TRBJ2-1
TGTGCCTGGAGTCGGGCCTATCTTCGGGGGAATGAGCAGTTCTTC
CAWSRAYLRGNEQFF
>TRBV6-5|15|.|TRBD2|TRBJ2-1
TGTGCCAGCAGCCAGACTAGCGGGGGTCTCAATGAGCAGTTCTTC
CASSQTSGGLNEQFF
>TRBV5-6|15|once|TRBD1|TRBJ2-7
TGTGCCAGCAGCACGTTGCAGGGGGCTAGGGACGAGCAGTACTTC
CASSTLQGARDEQYF
>TRBV12-3/TRBV12-4|13|.|.|TRBJ2-7
TGTGCCAGCAGTTTTGGGGGGGCGAGCGAGCAGTACTTC
CASSFGGASEQYF
>TRBV2|15|.|.|TRBJ1-5
TGTGCCAGCAGTGAAGCGCCGGGAAGCAATCAGCCCCAGCATTTT
CASSEAPGSNQPQHF
>TRBV2|15|.|.|TRBJ1-5
TGTGCCAGCAAAGGGGACACTTATAGCAATCAGCCCCAGCATTTT
CASKGDTYSNQPQHF
>TRBV19|13|.|.|TRBJ1-2
TGTGCCAGTAGCCCTACAGGACAACGGGGCTACACCTTC
CASSPTGQRGYTF
>TRBV10-3|13|.|.|TRBJ2-7
TGTGCCATCAGCGACTCCGGGGGGCTCGAGCAGTACTTC
CAISDSGGLEQYF
>TRBV6-5|12|.|TRBD1|TRBJ2-5
TGTGCCAGCAACGACAGGGCAGAGACCCAGTACTTC
CASNDRAETQYF